Listed below are T cell receptor beta chains from one sample, sequenced in a study of Graves' ophthalmopathy and Graves' hyperthyroidism. TCRdb itself ran the multiplex PCR reads through MiXCR, one entry per CDR3 protein. The table shows approximately 500,000 distinct CDR3 sequences, with 14% occurring only once. Sequenced sample: blood. Receptors originate from a woman aged 30 to 39 with Graves' ophthalmopathy. Each CDR3 is given with its conserved first and last residue. Fields, in order: D gene, clone size, V gene, J gene, CDR3 protein. The D gene is left open where the match is weak. Size is omitted from some rows. Given values are once, few, many or a class for expanded clones.

TRBD1	few	TRBV27	TRBJ2-5	CASSFLGQGWETQYF
TRBD1	many	TRBV28	TRBJ2-7	CASRKGLRRQGPYEQYF
TRBD1	few	TRBV2	TRBJ2-7	CASTTGQGIDEQYF
.	.	TRBV6-1	TRBJ2-6	CASRTGYSGANVLTF
TRBD2	.	TRBV12-3/TRBV12-4	TRBJ2-5	CASSETSGPMHGTQYF
TRBD1	many	TRBV12-3/TRBV12-4	TRBJ2-7	CASSFFIGTEKYEQYF
TRBD2	many	TRBV2	TRBJ2-5	CASRTGLGPQETQYF
.	many	TRBV11-2	TRBJ1-1	CASSPGWATEAFF
TRBD1	many	TRBV28	TRBJ2-7	CASSLYGTGAYEQYF
TRBD1	many	TRBV12-3/TRBV12-4	TRBJ1-2	CASSLRVQGANGYTF
TRBD2	.	TRBV5-1	TRBJ2-2	CASSQTSGTHRELFF
.	.	TRBV14	TRBJ1-5	CASSQTGNQPQHF
TRBD2	many	TRBV5-1	TRBJ2-5	CASSRGTSGLQETQYF
.	many	TRBV28	TRBJ1-2	CASRTTKPHLYYGYTF
TRBD2	many	TRBV2	TRBJ2-5	CASSVLAEVTQYF
TRBD1	many	TRBV20-1	TRBJ1-1	CSADETGVSEAFF
TRBD2	few	TRBV5-1	TRBJ2-2	CASSLSLAGGGNTGELFF
TRBD2	many	TRBV5-1	TRBJ2-5	CASSPRSGSETQYF
.	many	TRBV6-5	TRBJ1-1	CASSYGQTKTEAFF
TRBD1	many	TRBV27	TRBJ1-6	CASSFRTGRSPLHF